This T cell receptor (beta chain) was observed in a study of CD8+ T cells in alopecia areata. Overall study results and limits: There were many expanded lesional clones persisting in scalp and blood during tofacitinib.

Treatment reported: oral pan-JAK inhibitor, 5-10 mg twice daily. The CDR3 extends over 18 amino acids. Germline V gene lookup returns CDR1 SGHAT and CDR2 FQNNGV. V lost 0 bases to trimming and J lost 2 bases, with 17 bases between them. Sequencing used cDNA as its template, made by extracting RNA and reverse transcribing it. The repertoire was sequenced with immunoSEQ multiplex PCR; TCRdb's copy has only in-frame clones and lacks some. The sample has approximately 130,000 clones, about 59% seen once. As for this clone: No antigen is known for it.

The specimen comprised CD4+ T cells sorted from blood, sampled at week 4, from a patient treated with tofacitinib. The chain links TRBV11-2 to TRBJ2-1; D gene unclear. This receptor was identified in a human donor with alopecia areata. The CDR3 spells CASSLDAETINPYNEQFF. The CDR3, as DNA: TGTGCCAGCAGCTTAGATGCGGAAACTATAAACCCCTACAATGAGCAGTTCTTC.